This is a list of T cell receptor beta chains from one sample in a study of T cells in Graves' hyperthyroidism and ophthalmopathy. TCRdb passed the multiplex PCR reads through MiXCR, listing each CDR3 protein once. The sample shows 700,000 or so distinct CDR3 sequences, 15% to 20% of them seen only once. Sequenced material: blood. The receptors originated from a man between 18 and 35 years old with Graves' hyperthyroidism. Each CDR3 is given with its conserved first and last residue. A D gene is named only where the DNA matches it firmly. Only part of the rows carry a size: once, few, many, or a class if the clone is expanded.

.,TRBV6-1,.,TRBJ2-6,CASSDGWGSGANVLTF,TGTGCCAGCAGTGATGGGTGGGGCTCTGGGGCCAACGTCCTGACTTTC
many,TRBV20-1,.,TRBJ1-4,CSARAVYNEKLFF,TGCAGTGCTAGAGCAGTCTATAATGAAAAACTGTTTTTT
few,TRBV18,.,TRBJ1-3,CASSPDFSTRNTIYF,TGTGCCAGCTCCCCCGATTTTTCAACGCGAAACACCATATATTTT
.,TRBV12-3/TRBV12-4,.,TRBJ1-2,CASRAGNYGYTF,TGTGCCAGCAGGGCTGGTAACTATGGCTACACCTTC
.,TRBV6-1,.,TRBJ1-2,CASRQAANYGYTF,TGTGCCAGCAGACAAGCGGCTAACTATGGCTACACCTTC
many,TRBV30,TRBD1,TRBJ2-5,CAGRTGAQETQYF,TGTGCCGGTCGGACAGGGGCTCAGGAGACCCAGTACTTC
.,TRBV2,.,TRBJ1-5,CASSWGLPSDNQPQHF,TGTGCCAGCAGTTGGGGGCTACCTTCTGACAATCAGCCCCAGCATTTT
many,TRBV15,.,TRBJ2-1,CATSRTPTSYNEQFF,TGTGCCACCAGCAGGACTCCCACCTCCTACAATGAGCAGTTCTTC
.,TRBV5-1,TRBD1,TRBJ1-4,CASSLAGTGDEKLFF,TGCGCCAGCAGCTTGGCTGGGACAGGGGATGAAAAACTGTTTTTT
many,TRBV28,.,TRBJ1-2,CASSLLGGGYGYTF,TGTGCCAGCAGTTTACTCGGCGGGGGGTATGGCTACACCTTC
.,TRBV11-3,.,TRBJ2-6,CASSWTVSGANVLTF,TGTGCCAGCAGCTGGACGGTCTCTGGGGCCAACGTCCTGACTTTC
.,TRBV5-6,.,TRBJ2-5,CASSLEGDGAQYF,TGTGCCAGCAGCTTGGAGGGGGATGGGGCCCAGTACTTC
many,TRBV6-2/TRBV6-3,.,TRBJ2-1,CASARNSYNEQFF,TGTGCCTCCGCCCGTAACTCCTACAATGAGCAGTTCTTC
many,TRBV18,TRBD1,TRBJ2-5,CASSPTGGQGETQYF,TGTGCCAGCTCACCAACTGGGGGACAGGGGGAGACCCAGTACTTC
many,TRBV7-9,TRBD2,TRBJ2-5,CASSPRPGLAGRETQYF,TGTGCCAGCAGCCCTAGACCCGGACTAGCGGGAAGGGAGACCCAGTACTTC
many,TRBV7-3,.,TRBJ1-5,CASSQGPGQPQHF,TGTGCCAGCAGTCAGGGACCCGGTCAGCCCCAGCATTTT
many,TRBV29-1,.,TRBJ2-5,CSVLSGAPETQYF,TGCAGCGTCCTCTCGGGGGCCCCAGAGACCCAGTACTTC
many,TRBV10-3,TRBD1,TRBJ2-6,CAISDRDRPSGANVLTF,TGTGCCATCAGTGACCGGGACAGACCCTCTGGGGCCAACGTCCTGACTTTC
many,TRBV20-1,TRBD2,TRBJ2-3,CSARTSYGDTQYF,TGCAGTGCCAGGACTAGTTATGGAGATACGCAGTATTTT
few,TRBV18,TRBD2,TRBJ2-5,CASSPQREGRYF,TGTGCCAGCTCACCACAGCGGGAGGGCCGGTACTTC
few,TRBV28,.,TRBJ2-4,CASSSPTSGDLAKNIQYF,TGTGCCAGCAGTTCCCCGACCTCCGGGGACCTAGCCAAAAACATTCAGTACTTC
.,TRBV10-3,TRBD2,TRBJ2-7,CAISPVAGGPGEQYF,TGTGCCATCAGTCCAGTGGCGGGAGGGCCGGGGGAGCAGTACTTC
.,TRBV10-3,.,TRBJ2-6,CAISGQRKANVLTF,TGTGCCATCAGTGGACAGCGGAAGGCCAACGTCCTGACTTTC
.,TRBV15,.,TRBJ1-5,CATSGPQTAQPQHF,TGTGCCACCAGCGGCCCCCAGACGGCTCAGCCCCAGCATTTT
many,TRBV28,.,TRBJ1-1,CASSHGNTEAFF,TGTGCCAGCAGTCATGGTAACACTGAAGCTTTCTTT
few,TRBV29-1,TRBD1,TRBJ1-1,CSTRTGEEGEAFF,TGCAGCACGCGGACAGGGGAAGAAGGTGAAGCTTTCTTT
.,TRBV5-1,.,TRBJ1-2,CASSLGQTRSGYTF,TGCGCCAGCAGCTTAGGACAGACGAGGTCTGGCTACACCTTC
.,TRBV18,TRBD2,TRBJ2-1,CASSPLAGVSFNEQFF,TGTGCCAGCTCACCCTTAGCGGGAGTCTCATTTAATGAGCAGTTCTTC
.,TRBV15,TRBD1,TRBJ2-1,CATTEGTEYNEQFF,TGTGCCACCACCGAAGGGACAGAGTACAATGAGCAGTTCTTC
.,TRBV6-1,TRBD1,TRBJ1-2,CASRITGEGHGYTF,TGTGCCAGCAGGATTACAGGGGAGGGCCATGGCTACACCTTC
few,TRBV30,.,TRBJ2-7,CAWSVSRVVEQYF,TGTGCCTGGAGTGTGAGCAGGGTGGTCGAGCAGTACTTC